This TCR beta chain was profiled in a study of neoadjuvant anti-PD-1 for oral cavity cancer. Indicated time point: after neoadjuvant nivolumab, at surgical resection. Per germline, CDR1 SGHAT and CDR2 FQNNGV. This CDR3 contains 14 residues. Trimming took 6 bases from V and 1 from J, leaving 12 bases between them. Assay: immunoSEQ multiplex PCR; the TCRdb copy retains only in-frame clones and omits some. This table has fewer than 90,000 clones, 80% to 90% appearing once. A remark on this clone: Antigen specificity is unknown.

Findings and caveats of the study: After neoadjuvant nivolumab, PBMC T cell clonality was significantly higher in non-responders than responders.

The source material was PBMCs, sampled after nivolumab (anti-PD-1) treatment. The sequence derives from a person between 40 and 79 years old with oral cavity squamous cell carcinoma. The chain is built from TRBV11-2 and TRBJ1-1, with D unclear. DNA for the CDR3: TGTGCCAGCAGGGGAGCCCACCCGAACACTGAAGCTTTCTTT. Translated: CASRGAHPNTEAFF.